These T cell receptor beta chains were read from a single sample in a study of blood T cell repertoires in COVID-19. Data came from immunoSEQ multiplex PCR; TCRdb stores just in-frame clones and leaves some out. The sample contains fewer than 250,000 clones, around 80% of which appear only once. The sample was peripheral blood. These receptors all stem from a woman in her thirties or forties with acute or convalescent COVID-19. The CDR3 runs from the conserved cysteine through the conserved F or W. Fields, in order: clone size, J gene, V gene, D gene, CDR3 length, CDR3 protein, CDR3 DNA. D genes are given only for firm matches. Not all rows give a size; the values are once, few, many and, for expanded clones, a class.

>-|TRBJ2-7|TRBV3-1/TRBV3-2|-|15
CASSQDWGPFYEQYF
TGTGCCAGCAGCCAAGATTGGGGGCCTTTCTACGAGCAGTACTTC
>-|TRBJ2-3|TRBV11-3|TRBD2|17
CASSLTSGGASTDTQYF
TGTGCCAGCAGCTTAACTAGCGGGGGGGCTAGCACAGATACGCAGTATTTT
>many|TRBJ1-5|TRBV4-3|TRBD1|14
CASSHGQEGQPQHF
TGCGCCAGCAGCCACGGACAGGAAGGTCAGCCCCAGCATTTT
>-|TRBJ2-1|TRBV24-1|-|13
CATSDPLAGEQFF
TGTGCCACCAGTGACCCCCTGGCGGGTGAGCAGTTCTTC
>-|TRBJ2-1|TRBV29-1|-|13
CSARGSVYNEQFF
TGCAGTGCTCGGGGGAGTGTCTACAATGAGCAGTTCTTC
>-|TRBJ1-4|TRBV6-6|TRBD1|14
CASSLQGGGEKLFF
TGTGCCAGCTCCCTACAGGGGGGGGGTGAAAAACTGTTTTTT
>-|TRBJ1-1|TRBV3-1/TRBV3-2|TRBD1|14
CASSQAGGRTEAFF
TGTGCCAGCAGCCAAGCAGGGGGCAGGACTGAAGCTTTCTTT
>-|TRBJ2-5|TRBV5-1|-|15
CASSLAGGQGETQYF
TGCGCCAGCAGCTTGGCCGGGGGGCAAGGAGAGACCCAGTACTTC
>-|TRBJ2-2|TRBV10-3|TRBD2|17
CAIMGLAGDPNTGELFF
TGTGCCATCATGGGACTAGCGGGGGACCCGAACACCGGGGAGCTGTTTTTT
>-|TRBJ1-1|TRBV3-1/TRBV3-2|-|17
CASSQVFEGTRNTEAFF
TGTGCCAGCAGCCAAGTATTCGAGGGGACAAGGAACACTGAAGCTTTCTTT
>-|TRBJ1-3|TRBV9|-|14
CASSGATGGNTIYF
TGTGCCAGCAGTGGGGCGACTGGGGGAAACACCATATATTTT
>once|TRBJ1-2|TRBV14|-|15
CASSQTGLENYGYTF
TGTGCCAGCAGCCAAACAGGGCTGGAGAACTATGGCTACACCTTC
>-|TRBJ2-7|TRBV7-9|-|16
CASSPSSATRGLEQYF
TGTGCCAGCAGCCCGTCTTCCGCGACTAGGGGCCTCGAGCAGTACTTC
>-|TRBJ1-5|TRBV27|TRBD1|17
CATSGTGGRKGNQPQHF
TGTGCCACGTCCGGGACAGGGGGTAGGAAGGGCAATCAGCCCCAGCATTTT
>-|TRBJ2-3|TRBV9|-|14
CASSVASRQDTQYF
TGTGCCAGCAGCGTAGCTAGCCGCCAGGATACGCAGTATTTT
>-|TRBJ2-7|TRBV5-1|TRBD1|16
CASSFTGGMIPYEQYF
TGCGCCAGCAGCTTTACAGGGGGCATGATCCCCTACGAGCAGTACTTC
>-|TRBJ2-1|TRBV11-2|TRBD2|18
CASSRLQTSGREYNEQFF
TGTGCCAGCAGCCGCCTCCAAACTAGCGGGAGGGAATACAATGAGCAGTTCTTC
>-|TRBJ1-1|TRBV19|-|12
CASSIPGTEAFF
TGTGCCAGTAGTATTCCAGGGACTGAAGCTTTCTTT
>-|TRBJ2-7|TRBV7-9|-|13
CASSSKYRDEQYF
TGTGCCAGCAGCAGTAAATACAGGGACGAGCAGTACTTC
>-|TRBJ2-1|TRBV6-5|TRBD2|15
CASSYSPGGRNEQFF
TGTGCCAGCAGTTACTCGCCGGGGGGGCGCAATGAGCAGTTCTTC
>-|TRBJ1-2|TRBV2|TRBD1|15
CASRRGQVVRKGYTF
TGTGCCAGCAGACGCGGACAGGTAGTCAGGAAGGGCTACACCTTC
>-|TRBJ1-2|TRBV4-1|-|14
CASSQVRQGNGYTF
TGCGCCAGCAGCCAAGTGAGGCAGGGGAACGGCTACACCTTC
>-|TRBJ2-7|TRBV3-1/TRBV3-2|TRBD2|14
CASSQGTRTYEQYF
TGTGCCAGCAGCCAAGGGACTAGGACCTACGAGCAGTACTTC
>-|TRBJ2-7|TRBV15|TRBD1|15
CATSRPGQGARGQYF
TGTGCCACCAGCAGACCGGGACAGGGGGCGCGGGGACAGTACTTC
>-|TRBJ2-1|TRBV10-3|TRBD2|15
CAIGVGLAGEHEQFF
TGTGCCATCGGGGTGGGACTAGCGGGAGAGCATGAGCAGTTCTTC
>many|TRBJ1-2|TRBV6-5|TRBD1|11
CASTGGHGYTF
TGTGCCAGCACAGGGGGTCATGGCTACACCTTC
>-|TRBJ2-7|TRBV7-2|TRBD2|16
CASSPNPSGSSYEQYF
TGTGCCAGCAGCCCAAATCCTAGCGGGAGTTCCTACGAGCAGTACTTC
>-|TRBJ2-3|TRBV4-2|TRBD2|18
CASSHRLAGGQSTDTQYF
TGTGCCAGCAGCCACCGACTAGCGGGGGGGCAAAGCACAGATACGCAGTATTTT
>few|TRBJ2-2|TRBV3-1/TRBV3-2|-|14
CASSPRGNTGELFF
TGTGCCAGCTCCCCCAGGGGGAACACCGGGGAGCTGTTTTTT
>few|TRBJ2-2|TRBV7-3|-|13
CASSSPGEGELFF
TGTGCCAGCAGCTCTCCCGGGGAGGGGGAGCTGTTTTTT
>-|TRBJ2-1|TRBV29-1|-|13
CSALVGDYNEQFF
TGCAGCGCTCTAGTAGGAGATTACAATGAGCAGTTCTTC
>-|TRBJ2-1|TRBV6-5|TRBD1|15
CASSYGTGAYNEQFF
TGTGCCAGCAGTTACGGGACAGGGGCATACAATGAGCAGTTCTTC
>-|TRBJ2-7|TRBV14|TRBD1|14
CASSHGTGTIEQYF
TGTGCCAGCAGCCACGGGACAGGGACGATCGAGCAGTACTTC
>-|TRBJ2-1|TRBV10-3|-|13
CAIAAGMYNEQFF
TGTGCCATCGCCGCGGGAATGTACAATGAGCAGTTCTTC
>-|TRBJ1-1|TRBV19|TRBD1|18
CASSHNPPGQGAWTEAFF
TGTGCCAGTAGTCACAACCCCCCTGGTCAGGGGGCATGGACTGAAGCTTTCTTT
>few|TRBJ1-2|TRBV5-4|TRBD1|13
CASSHQQGNGYTF
TGTGCCAGCAGCCACCAACAGGGGAATGGCTACACCTTC
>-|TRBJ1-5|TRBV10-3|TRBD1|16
CAISDPDRDHNQPQHF
TGTGCCATCAGTGACCCCGACAGGGACCACAATCAGCCCCAGCATTTT
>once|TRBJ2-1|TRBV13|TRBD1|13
CASSLNRGFHEFF
TGTGCCAGCAGCTTAAACAGGGGGTTCCACGAGTTCTTC
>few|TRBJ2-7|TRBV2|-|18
CASSEALPGVGATYEQYF
TGTGCCAGCAGTGAAGCGCTTCCTGGAGTCGGAGCTACCTACGAGCAGTACTTC
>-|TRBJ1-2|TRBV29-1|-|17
CSVPPDKADTYRLGYTF
TGCAGCGTGCCCCCTGACAAGGCCGACACGTATCGTTTGGGCTACACCTTC
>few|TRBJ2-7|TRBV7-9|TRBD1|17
CASSSTLGQAPSYEQYF
TGTGCCAGCAGCTCAACCCTCGGACAGGCCCCCTCCTACGAGCAGTACTTC
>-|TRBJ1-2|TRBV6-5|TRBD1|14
CASRPGTGGLGYTF
TGTGCCAGCAGGCCCGGGACAGGGGGTTTGGGCTACACCTTC
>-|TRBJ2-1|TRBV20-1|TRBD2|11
CSAILAGWLFF
TGCAGTGCTATCCTAGCGGGGTGGTTGTTCTTC
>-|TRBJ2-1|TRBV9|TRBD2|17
CASSVAKRGSSYNEQFF
TGTGCCAGCAGCGTAGCTAAGCGGGGGAGCTCCTACAATGAGCAGTTCTTC
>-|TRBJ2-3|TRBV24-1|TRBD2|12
CATSSGGGTQYF
TGTGCCACCAGTAGTGGCGGGGGGACGCAGTATTTT
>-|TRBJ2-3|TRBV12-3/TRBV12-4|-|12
CASSPRGDTQYF
TGTGCCAGCAGTCCCAGGGGAGATACGCAGTATTTT
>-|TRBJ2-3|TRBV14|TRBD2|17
CASSQDLTSGGTDTQYF
TGTGCCAGCAGCCAGGACTTGACTAGCGGGGGCACAGATACGCAGTATTTT
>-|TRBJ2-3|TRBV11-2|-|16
CASSLGSGSSTDTQYF
TGTGCCAGCAGCTTAGGAAGCGGTTCTAGCACAGATACGCAGTATTTT
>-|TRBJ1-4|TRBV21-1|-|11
CASTRDRKLFF
TGTGCCAGCACCAGGGACAGAAAACTGTTTTTT
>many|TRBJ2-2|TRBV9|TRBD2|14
CASSPSTSPGELFF
TGTGCCAGCAGCCCCTCGACTAGCCCCGGGGAGCTGTTTTTT
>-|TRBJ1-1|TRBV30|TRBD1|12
CAWNRGSGEAFF
TGTGCCTGGAACAGGGGTTCGGGTGAAGCTTTCTTT